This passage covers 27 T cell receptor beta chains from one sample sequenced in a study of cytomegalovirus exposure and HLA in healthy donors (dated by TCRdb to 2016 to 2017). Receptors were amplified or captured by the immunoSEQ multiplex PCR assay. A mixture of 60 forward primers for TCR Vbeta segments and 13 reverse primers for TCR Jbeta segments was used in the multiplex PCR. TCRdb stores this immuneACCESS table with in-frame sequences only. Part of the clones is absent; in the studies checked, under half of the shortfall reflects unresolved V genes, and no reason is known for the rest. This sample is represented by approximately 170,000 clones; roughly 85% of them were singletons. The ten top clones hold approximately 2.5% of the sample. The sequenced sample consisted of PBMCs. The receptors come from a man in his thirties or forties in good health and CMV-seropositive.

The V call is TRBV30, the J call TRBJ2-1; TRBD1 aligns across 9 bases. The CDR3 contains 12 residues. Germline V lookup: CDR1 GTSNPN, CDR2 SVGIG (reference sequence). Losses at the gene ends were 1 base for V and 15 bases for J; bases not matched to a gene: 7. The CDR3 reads CAWSGGDRDRFF. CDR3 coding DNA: TGTGCCTGGAGTGGAGGGGACAGGGATCGGTTCTTC.

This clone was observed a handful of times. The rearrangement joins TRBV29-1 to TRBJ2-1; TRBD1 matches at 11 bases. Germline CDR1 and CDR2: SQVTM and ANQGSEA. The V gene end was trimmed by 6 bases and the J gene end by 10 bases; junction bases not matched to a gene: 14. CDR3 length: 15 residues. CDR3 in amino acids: CSVGGTGGIRREQFF. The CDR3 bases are TGCAGCGTGGGGGGGACAGGGGGGATTCGGCGAGAGCAGTTCTTC.

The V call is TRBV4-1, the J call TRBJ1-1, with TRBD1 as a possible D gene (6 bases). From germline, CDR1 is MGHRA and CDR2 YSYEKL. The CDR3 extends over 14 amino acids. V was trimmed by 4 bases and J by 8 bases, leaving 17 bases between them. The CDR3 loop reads CASSPETGPQEAFF. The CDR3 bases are TGCGCCAGCAGCCCTGAGACAGGACCCCAAGAAGCTTTCTTT.

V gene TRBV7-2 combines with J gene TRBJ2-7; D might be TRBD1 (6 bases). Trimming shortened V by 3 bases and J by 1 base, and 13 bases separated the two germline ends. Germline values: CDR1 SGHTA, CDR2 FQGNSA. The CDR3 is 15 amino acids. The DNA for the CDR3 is TGTGCCAGCAGCTTGTGGGGGCGGAGTTCCTACGAGCAGTACTTC. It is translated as CASSLWGRSSYEQYF.

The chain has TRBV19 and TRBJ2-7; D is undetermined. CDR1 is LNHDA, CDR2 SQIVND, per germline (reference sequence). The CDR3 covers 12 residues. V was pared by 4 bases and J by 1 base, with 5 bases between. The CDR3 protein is CASSSGSYEQYF. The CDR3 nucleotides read TGTGCCAGTAGTAGCGGTTCCTACGAGCAGTACTTC. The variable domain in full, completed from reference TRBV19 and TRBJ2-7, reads DGGITQSPKYLFRKEGQNVTLSCEQNLNHDAMYWYRQDPGQGLRLIYYSQIVNDFQKGDIAEGYSVSREKKESFPLTVTSAQKNPTAFYLCASSSGSYEQYFGPGTRLTVT.

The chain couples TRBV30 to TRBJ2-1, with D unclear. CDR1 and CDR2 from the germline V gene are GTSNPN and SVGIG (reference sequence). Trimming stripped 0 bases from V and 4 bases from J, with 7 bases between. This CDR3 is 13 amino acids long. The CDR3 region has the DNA TGTGCCTGGAGTGTAAACATTTACAATGAGCAGTTCTTC. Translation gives CAWSVNIYNEQFF. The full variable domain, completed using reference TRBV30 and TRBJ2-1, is SQTIHQWPATLVQPVGSPLSLECTVEGTSNPNLYWYRQAAGRGLQLLFYSVGIGQISSEVPQNLSASRPQDRQFILSSKKLLLSDSGFYLCAWSVNIYNEQFFGPGTRLTVL.

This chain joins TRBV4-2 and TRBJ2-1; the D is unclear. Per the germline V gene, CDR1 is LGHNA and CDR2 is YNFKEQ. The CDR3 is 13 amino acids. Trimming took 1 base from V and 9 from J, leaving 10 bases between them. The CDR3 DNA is TGTGCCAGCAGCCAAGTACGAGAGAGTGAGCAGTTCTTC. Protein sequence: CASSQVRESEQFF.

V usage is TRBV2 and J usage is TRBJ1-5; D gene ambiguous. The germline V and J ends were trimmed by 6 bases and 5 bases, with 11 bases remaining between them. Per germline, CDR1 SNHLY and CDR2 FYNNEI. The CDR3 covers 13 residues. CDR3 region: CASRGREYQPQHF. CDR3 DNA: TGTGCCAGCAGGGGAAGGGAGTATCAGCCCCAGCATTTT.

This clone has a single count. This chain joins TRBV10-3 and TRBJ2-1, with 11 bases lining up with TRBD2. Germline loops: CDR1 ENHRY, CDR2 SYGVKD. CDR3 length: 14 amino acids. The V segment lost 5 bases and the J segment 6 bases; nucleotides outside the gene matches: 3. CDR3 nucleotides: TGTGCCATCAGTACTAGCGGGAGCCCCAATGAGCAGTTCTTC. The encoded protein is CAISTSGSPNEQFF.

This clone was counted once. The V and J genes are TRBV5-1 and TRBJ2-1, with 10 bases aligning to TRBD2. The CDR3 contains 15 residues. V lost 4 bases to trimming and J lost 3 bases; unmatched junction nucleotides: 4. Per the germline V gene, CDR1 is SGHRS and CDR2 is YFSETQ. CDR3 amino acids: CASSQTSGYYNEQFF. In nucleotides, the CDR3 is TGCGCCAGCAGCCAGACTAGCGGGTACTACAATGAGCAGTTCTTC.

Here the CDR3 reads CASSPLRTSGSSLDTQYF. CDR3 coding DNA: TGTGCCAGCAGTCCCCTAAGGACTAGCGGGAGCAGTTTAGATACGCAGTATTTT. The genes are TRBV28 and TRBJ2-3; 13 bases line up with TRBD2. CDR3 length: 18 amino acids. The germline V gene encodes CDR1 MDHEN and CDR2 SYDVKM. V gave up 5 bases and J gave up 5 bases; unmatched junction bases: 13.

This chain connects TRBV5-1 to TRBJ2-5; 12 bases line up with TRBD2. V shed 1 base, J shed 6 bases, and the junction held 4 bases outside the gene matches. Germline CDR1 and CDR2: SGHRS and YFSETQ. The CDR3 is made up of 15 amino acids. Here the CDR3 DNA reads TGCGCCAGCAGCTTGACCCTAGCGGGAGGGAAGACCCAGTACTTC. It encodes CASSLTLAGGKTQYF.

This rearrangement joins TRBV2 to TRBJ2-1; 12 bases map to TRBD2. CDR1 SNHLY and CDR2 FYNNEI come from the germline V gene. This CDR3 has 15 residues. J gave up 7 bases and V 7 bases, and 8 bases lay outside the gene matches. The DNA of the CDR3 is TGTGCCAGCAAATTTGGGCTAGCGGGGGGGAATGAGCAGTTCTTC. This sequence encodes CASKFGLAGGNEQFF.

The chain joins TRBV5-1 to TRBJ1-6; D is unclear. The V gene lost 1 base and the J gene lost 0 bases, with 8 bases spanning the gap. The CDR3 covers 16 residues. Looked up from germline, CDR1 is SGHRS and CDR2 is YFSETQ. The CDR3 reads CASSLLGGSYNSPLHF. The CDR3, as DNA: TGCGCCAGCAGCTTGTTAGGAGGCTCCTATAATTCACCCCTCCACTTT.

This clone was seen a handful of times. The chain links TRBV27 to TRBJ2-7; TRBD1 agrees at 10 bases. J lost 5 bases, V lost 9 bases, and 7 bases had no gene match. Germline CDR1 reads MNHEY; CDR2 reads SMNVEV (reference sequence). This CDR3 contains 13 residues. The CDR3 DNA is TGTGCCAGTTCGGACAGGGGGATTCACGAGCAGTACTTC. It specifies CASSDRGIHEQYF.

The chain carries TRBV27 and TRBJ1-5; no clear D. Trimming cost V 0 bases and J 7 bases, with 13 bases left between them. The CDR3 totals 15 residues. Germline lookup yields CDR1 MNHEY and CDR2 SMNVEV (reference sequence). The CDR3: CASSLSFLSSQPQHF. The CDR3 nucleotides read TGTGCCAGCAGTTTATCATTTTTAAGTAGCCAGCCCCAGCATTTT.

The CDR3 sequence is CASSTSVSGNTIYF. The CDR3 DNA is TGTGCCAGCAGTACCAGCGTCTCTGGAAACACCATATATTTT. The chain is built from TRBV25-1 and TRBJ1-3, with D hard to call. V was cut by 5 bases and J by 0 bases, with 8 bases left in between. CDR3 length: 14 amino acids. Germline loops: CDR1 MGHDK, CDR2 SYGVNS.

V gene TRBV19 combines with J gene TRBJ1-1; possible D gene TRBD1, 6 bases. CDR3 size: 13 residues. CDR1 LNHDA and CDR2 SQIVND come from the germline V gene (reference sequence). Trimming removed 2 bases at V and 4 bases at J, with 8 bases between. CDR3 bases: TGTGCCAGTAGTATACAGGGGAGCACTGAAGCTTTCTTT. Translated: CASSIQGSTEAFF.

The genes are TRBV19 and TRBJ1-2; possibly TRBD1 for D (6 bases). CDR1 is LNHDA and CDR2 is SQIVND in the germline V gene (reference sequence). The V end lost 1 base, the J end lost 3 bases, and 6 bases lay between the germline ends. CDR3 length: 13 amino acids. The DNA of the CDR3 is TGTGCCAGTAGTATAGCAGGGGACTATGGCTACACCTTC. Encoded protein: CASSIAGDYGYTF.

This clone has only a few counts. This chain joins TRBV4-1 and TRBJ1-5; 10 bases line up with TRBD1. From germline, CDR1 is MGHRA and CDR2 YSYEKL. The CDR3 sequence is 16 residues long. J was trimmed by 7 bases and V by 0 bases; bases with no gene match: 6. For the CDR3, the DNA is TGCGCCAGCAGCCAAGATCGGGGGACAGGGGCCCAGCCCCAGCATTTT. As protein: CASSQDRGTGAQPQHF.

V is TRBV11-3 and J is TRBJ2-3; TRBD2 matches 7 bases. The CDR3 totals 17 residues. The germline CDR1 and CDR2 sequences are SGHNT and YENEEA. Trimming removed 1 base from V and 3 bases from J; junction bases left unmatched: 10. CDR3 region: CASSLGGGPVWTDTQYF. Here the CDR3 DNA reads TGTGCCAGCAGCTTAGGGGGAGGGCCAGTATGGACAGATACGCAGTATTTT. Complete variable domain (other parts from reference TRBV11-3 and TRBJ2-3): EAGVVQSPRYKIIEKKQPVAFWCNPISGHNTLYWYLQNLGQGPELLIRYENEEAVDDSQLPKDRFSAERLKGVDSTLKIQPAELGDSAVYLCASSLGGGPVWTDTQYFGPGTRLTVL.

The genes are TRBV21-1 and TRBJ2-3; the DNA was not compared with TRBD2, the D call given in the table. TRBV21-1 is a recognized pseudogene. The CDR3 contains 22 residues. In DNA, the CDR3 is TGTGCCAGCAGCAAAGTCGCGTATCTAGCGGGAGAGAGGGGCTCTAGCACAGATACGCAGTATTTT. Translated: CASSKVAYLAGERGSSTDTQYF.

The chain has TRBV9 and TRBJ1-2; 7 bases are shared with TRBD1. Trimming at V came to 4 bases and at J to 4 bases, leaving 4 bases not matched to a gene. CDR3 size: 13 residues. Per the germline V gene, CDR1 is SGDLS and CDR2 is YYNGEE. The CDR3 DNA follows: TGTGCCAGCAGCCGGGACAGCTTCTATGGCTACACCTTC. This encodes CASSRDSFYGYTF.

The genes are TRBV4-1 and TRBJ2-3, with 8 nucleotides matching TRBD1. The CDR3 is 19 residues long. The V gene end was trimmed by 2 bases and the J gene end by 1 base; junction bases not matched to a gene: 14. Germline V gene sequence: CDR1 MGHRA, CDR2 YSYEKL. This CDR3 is CASSQRTGLEEGGTDTQYF. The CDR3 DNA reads TGCGCCAGCAGCCAAAGGACAGGGCTGGAGGAGGGCGGCACAGATACGCAGTATTTT.

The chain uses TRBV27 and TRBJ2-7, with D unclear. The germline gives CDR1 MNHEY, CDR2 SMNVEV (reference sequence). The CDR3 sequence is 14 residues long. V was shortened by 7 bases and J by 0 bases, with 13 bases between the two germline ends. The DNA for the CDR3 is TGTGCCAGCAAGCCCAGCGCGAGCTCCTACGAGCAGTACGTC. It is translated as CASKPSASSYEQYV.

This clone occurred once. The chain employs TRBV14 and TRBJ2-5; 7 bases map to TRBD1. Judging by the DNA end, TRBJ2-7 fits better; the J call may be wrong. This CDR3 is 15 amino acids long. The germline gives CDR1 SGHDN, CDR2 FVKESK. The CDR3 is CASSQVGTANYEQYF. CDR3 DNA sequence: TGTGCCAGCAGCCAAGTAGGGACAGCCAACTACGAGCAGTACTTC.

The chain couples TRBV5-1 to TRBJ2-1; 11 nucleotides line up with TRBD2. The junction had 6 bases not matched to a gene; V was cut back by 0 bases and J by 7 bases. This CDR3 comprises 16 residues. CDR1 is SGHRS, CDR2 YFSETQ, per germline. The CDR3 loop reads CASSLAYSGRGNEQFF. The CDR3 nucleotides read TGCGCCAGCAGCTTGGCCTATAGCGGGAGGGGAAATGAGCAGTTCTTC. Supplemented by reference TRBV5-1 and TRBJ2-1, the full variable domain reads KAGVTQTPRYLIKTRGQQVTLSCSPISGHRSVSWYQQTPGQGLQFLFEYFSETQRNKGNFPGRFSGRQFSNSRSEMNVSTLELGDSALYLCASSLAYSGRGNEQFFGPGTRLTVL.